This TCR beta chain came from a study of graft-versus-host responses after intestinal transplantation. Overall study: As for transplant type, recipients had multivisceral, liver-intestinal, or isolated intestinal grafts. Study outcomes and limitations: Recipient marrow held GvH clones, some first seen in ileum or blood.

Measured with immunoSEQ multiplex PCR; TCRdb has only the in-frame clones, and not every one. This table has around 130,000 clones, approximately 94% appearing once. Germline CDR1 is SEHNR and CDR2 is FQNEAQ (reference sequence). The CDR3 consists of 12 residues. V was clipped by 5 bases and J by 3 bases, with 8 bases between them. Remarks on this clone: Its antigen remains unknown. This CDR3 is also generated by other DNA sequences in the sample.

The receptor was derived from a human donor who received an intestinal transplant. Sequences were derived from unstimulated CD4+ T cells sorted from spleen or lymph node cells, sampled before intestinal transplant. The chain uses TRBV7-9 and TRBJ2-7; D is possibly TRBD2 (5 bases). CDR3 bases: TGTGCCAGCAGCCTCGGGGTCTACGAGCAGTACTTC. Protein sequence: CASSLGVYEQYF.